The next 28 T cell receptor beta chains were all read from a single sample in a study of blood T cells in healthy people across ages. Combining a sample-barcoded 5' primer with a J-beta primer mix, a second PCR ran for 7 to 11 cycles. TCRdb re-analysed the 5' RACE reads in MiXCR, keeping a single row per CDR3 protein. The table has hundreds of thousands of distinct CDR3 sequences, just over 55% seen once. The sequenced sample was blood. These receptors were taken from a man aged 40-55 years in good health.

The chain is built from TRBV11-2 and TRBJ2-7; the match to TRBD2 covers 7 bases. The J call may be faulty, since TRBJ2-5 better matches the DNA end. Germline V gene sequence: CDR1 SGHAT, CDR2 FQNNGV. CDR3 size: 17 residues. CDR3 in DNA: TGTGCCAGCAGCTTATTCGGGCTAGCGGAAGGGGTAGAGACCCAGTACTTC. Translating gives CASSLFGLAEGVETQYF.

The chain recombines TRBV6-6 with TRBJ2-3; 7 bases are shared with TRBD2. CDR3 length equals 17 residues. The V segment lost 0 bases and the J segment 1 base; nucleotides outside the gene matches: 7. CDR1 MNHNY and CDR2 SVGAGI come from the germline V gene (reference sequence). Here the CDR3 reads CASSYSGGGAGTDTQYF. The CDR3 nucleotides are TGTGCCAGCAGTTACTCTGGGGGGGGAGCTGGCACAGATACGCAGTATTTT.

The chain has TRBV12-3 or TRBV12-4 and TRBJ2-1, with 8 bases fitting TRBD2. After removal of 6 bases from V and 4 bases from J, the junction contained 8 bases not matched to a gene. CDR3 size: 15 residues. The chain's CDR3 is CASRPPGLVYNEQFF. The CDR3 DNA reads TGTGCCAGCAGACCCCCGGGACTAGTTTACAATGAGCAGTTCTTC.

This clonotype was found a few times. The rearrangement joins TRBV29-1 to TRBJ2-7, with D perhaps matching TRBD1 (8 bases). The germline V and J ends were trimmed by 5 bases and 3 bases, with 17 bases remaining between them. Per the germline V gene, CDR1 is SQVTM and CDR2 is ANQGSEA. The CDR3 extends over 14 amino acids. CDR3 loop: CSVTGQGGNYEQYF. The CDR3 DNA reads as TGCAGCGTTACCGGACAGGGAGGGAACTACGAGCAGTACTTC.

This chain joins TRBV20-1 and TRBJ1-1; D remains ambiguous. CDR1 and CDR2 from the germline V gene are DFQATT and SNEGSKA (reference sequence). The CDR3 is made up of 14 amino acids. V was clipped by 3 bases and J by 4 bases, with 15 bases between them. CDR3 sequence: CSARKSAQSTEAFF. The CDR3 DNA is TGCAGTGCTAGGAAGAGTGCACAGAGCACTGAAGCTTTCTTT.

The rearrangement uses TRBV18 and TRBJ2-3, with TRBD2 matching over 12 bases. CDR1 is KGHSH and CDR2 is LQKENI in the germline V gene. The trim removed 3 bases at V and 6 bases at J, leaving 13 bases unmatched. This CDR3 region has 18 residues. The CDR3 sequence is CASSPVASGRAYDDTQYF. The CDR3 nucleotides read TGTGCCAGCTCACCTGTGGCTAGCGGGAGGGCCTACGATGATACGCAGTATTTT. Full variable domain (outside the CDR3, taken from reference TRBV18 and TRBJ2-3): NAGVMQNPRHLVRRRGQEARLRCSPMKGHSHVYWYRQLPEEGLKFMVYLQKENIIDESGMPKERFSAEFPKEGPSILRIQQVVRGDSAAYFCASSPVASGRAYDDTQYFGPGTRLTVL.

This clonotype was recorded many times. This chain joins TRBV7-2 and TRBJ2-1, with 9 nucleotides matching TRBD1. Germline trimming cut 5 bases from V and 8 bases from J; bases unmatched to any gene: 4. The CDR3 sequence is 13 residues long. Germline-derived CDR1 and CDR2 are SGHTA and FQGNSA. CDR3 amino acids: CASSPDRGDEQFF. CDR3 sequence (DNA): TGTGCCAGCAGCCCGGACAGGGGAGATGAGCAGTTCTTC.

This clonotype was picked up a small number of times. This chain uses TRBV11-1 with TRBJ2-3; possible D gene TRBD1, 6 bases. From germline, CDR1 is SGHAT and CDR2 FQDESV (reference sequence). CDR3 size: 16 residues. V lost 1 base, J lost 2 bases, and 13 bases lay in between. The DNA of the CDR3 is TGTGCCAGCAGCTTAGGTCGAGGGGGATTCACAGATACGCAGTATTTT. It translates to CASSLGRGGFTDTQYF. The full variable domain, rest sourced from reference TRBV11-1 and TRBJ2-3, is EAEVAQSPRYKITEKSQAVAFWCDPISGHATLYWYRQILGQGPELLVQFQDESVVDDSQLPKDRFSAERLKGVDSTLKIQPAELGDSAMYLCASSLGRGGFTDTQYFGPGTRLTVL.

This sequence joins TRBV29-1 and TRBJ2-3; TRBD2 is a possible D gene (5 bases). Per germline, CDR1 SQVTM and CDR2 ANQGSEA. Trimming stripped 5 bases from V and 5 bases from J, with 14 bases between. This CDR3 spans 13 amino acids. CDR3 sequence reads: CSVLDYGRDTQYF. The CDR3 DNA reads as TGCAGCGTTTTAGACTACGGTAGAGATACGCAGTATTTT.

This clonotype was detected once. V is TRBV7-9 and J is TRBJ2-3; D not certain. From germline, CDR1 is SEHNR and CDR2 FQNEAQ (reference sequence). Between the trimmed V and J ends, which lost 1 base and 8 bases, there was a span of 7 bases. The CDR3 totals 12 residues. The CDR3 loop reads CASSLDLSTQYF. The CDR3, as DNA: TGTGCCAGCAGCTTAGATTTATCTACGCAGTATTTT.

This chain joins TRBV5-1 and TRBJ2-5, with a weak D call TRBD2 (6 bases). The CDR3 sequence is 13 residues long. Trimming removed 3 bases at V and 5 bases at J, with 11 bases between. Germline CDR1 SGHRS, CDR2 YFSETQ. CDR3 nucleotide sequence: TGCGCCAGCAGCTATCGACTAGATGAGACCCAGTACTTC. It is translated as CASSYRLDETQYF.

The chain is built from TRBV12-3 or TRBV12-4 and TRBJ1-1, with 8 bases matching TRBD1. J lost 3 bases, V lost 5 bases, and 8 bases had no gene match. This CDR3 spans 15 amino acids. DNA for the CDR3: TGTGCCAGCAGTCCACGGACAGGGTGGGACACTGAAGCTTTCTTT. It encodes CASSPRTGWDTEAFF.

In its sample, this clonotype was seen a few times. The chain employs TRBV3-1 and TRBJ1-2, with TRBD1 matching 9 bases. Germline CDR1 and CDR2: LGHDT and YNNKEL (reference sequence). The V segment lost 0 bases and the J segment 7 bases; nucleotides outside the gene matches: 9. There are 16 residues in the CDR3. CDR3 sequence reads: CASSQDNIQGASGYTF. Written as DNA, the CDR3 is TGTGCCAGCAGCCAAGATAATATACAGGGGGCTTCTGGCTACACCTTC.

The chain combines TRBV12-3 or TRBV12-4 with TRBJ2-5; 9 bases line up with TRBD1. The length of the CDR3 is 15 residues. The V gene end was trimmed by 5 bases and the J gene end by 11 bases; junction bases not matched to a gene: 15. The chain's CDR3 is CASSAGTGRINEQYF. As DNA, the CDR3 is TGTGCCAGCAGTGCCGGGACAGGGCGAATAAATGAGCAGTACTTC.

As regards this clonotype: Relative to the germline gene, one junction end is altered; a read error may explain this. The gene calls are TRBV4-3 and TRBJ2-7, with D possibly being TRBD2 (6 bases). The CDR3 extends over 15 amino acids. In germline, CDR1 is LGHNA, CDR2 YSLEER. CDR3 protein: CASSHRLGGSSEQYF. The CDR3, as DNA: TGCGCCAGCAGCCACCGACTAGGCGGGTCCTCCGAGCAGTACTTC.

This clonotype was seen more than once but under ten times. The J gene is TRBJ2-3, the V gene TRBV5-1, with 10 bases aligning to TRBD2. Trimming cost V 4 bases and J 3 bases; bases outside gene matches: 8. The V gene's germline CDR1 is SGHRS and CDR2 YFSETQ. The CDR3 extends over 16 amino acids. CDR3 DNA sequence: TGCGCCAGCAGCAAGAGACTAGCGGGCGGGACAGATACGCAGTATTTT. It is translated as CASSKRLAGGTDTQYF. The entire variable domain, with the rest obtained from reference TRBV5-1 and TRBJ2-3, is as follows: KAGVTQTPRYLIKTRGQQVTLSCSPISGHRSVSWYQQTPGQGLQFLFEYFSETQRNKGNFPGRFSGRQFSNSRSEMNVSTLELGDSALYLCASSKRLAGGTDTQYFGPGTRLTVL.

The rearrangement joins TRBV20-1 to TRBJ1-1; D possibly corresponds to TRBD1 (6 bases). This CDR3 region has 15 residues. The V and J ends lost 2 bases and 2 bases respectively, with 15 bases between them. Germline V gene sequence: CDR1 DFQATT, CDR2 SNEGSKA (reference sequence). The DNA of the CDR3 is TGCAGTGCTAGACTATGGGGGGGCCCAAACACTGAAGCTTTCTTT. The encoded protein is CSARLWGGPNTEAFF.

This clonotype was found a few times. This may stem from a read error, because a much larger clone lies one nucleotide away. The rearrangement joins TRBV7-9 to TRBJ1-6; possibly TRBD1 for D (5 bases). The CDR3 has 16 residues. V dropped 5 bases and J dropped 4 bases, with 15 bases sitting between them. The germline V gene has CDR1 SEHNR and CDR2 FQNEAQ (reference sequence). This chain's CDR3 is CASSRGAAFYNSPLHF. The CDR3 DNA reads TGTGCCAGCAGCCGCGGGGCCGCCTTTTATAATTCACCCCTCCACTTT.

This clonotype was recorded only once. This chain joins TRBV20-1 and TRBJ2-3; 11 nucleotides align to TRBD2. With 4 bases clipped from V and 1 base from J, the junction kept 4 bases outside the gene matches. The germline CDR1 and CDR2 sequences are DFQATT and SNEGSKA (reference sequence). There are 15 residues in the CDR3. The CDR3 region is CSATTSGSGTDTQYF. DNA of the CDR3: TGCAGTGCTACCACTAGCGGGAGCGGCACAGATACGCAGTATTTT.

The chain uses TRBV20-1 and TRBJ2-2; 7 positions match TRBD1. CDR1 is DFQATT, CDR2 SNEGSKA, per germline (reference sequence). This CDR3 is 11 amino acids long. The V gene end was trimmed by 6 bases and the J gene end by 8 bases; junction bases not matched to a gene: 3. The CDR3 coding sequence is TGCAGTGCCGACAGGGCTGGGGAGCTGTTTTTT. It encodes CSADRAGELFF.

The chain carries TRBV12-3 or TRBV12-4 and TRBJ1-4; perhaps TRBD1 as D (5 bases). This CDR3 comprises 16 residues. V dropped 3 bases and J dropped 1 base, with 12 bases sitting between them. CDR3 residues: CASSFGGWVTNEKLFF. CDR3 DNA: TGTGCCAGCAGTTTTGGGGGATGGGTAACTAATGAAAAACTGTTTTTT.

This clonotype occurred many times. The chain has TRBV6-1 and TRBJ2-1; 9 bases line up with TRBD1. Germline trimming cut 4 bases from V and 8 bases from J; bases unmatched to any gene: 9. Germline-derived CDR1 and CDR2 are MNHNS and SASEGT. The CDR3 runs to 15 residues. Written as DNA, the CDR3 is TGTGCCAGCAGTGTGGGACAGGGTGTTTTCGATGAGCAGTTCTTC. Translating it yields CASSVGQGVFDEQFF.

The rearrangement joins TRBV5-6 to TRBJ2-5, with TRBD2 identical over 7 bases. Germline V lookup: CDR1 SGHDT, CDR2 YYEEEE. With 1 base clipped from V and 2 bases from J, the junction kept 8 bases outside the gene matches. The CDR3 has 16 residues. In nucleotides, the CDR3 is TGTGCCAGCAGCTTGCGGGCTAGCGGATTGCAAGAGACCCAGTACTTC. It specifies CASSLRASGLQETQYF.

This clonotype was seen more than once but under ten times. The chain couples TRBV4-2 to TRBJ2-5; 9 bases fit TRBD2. Germline loops: CDR1 LGHNA, CDR2 YNFKEQ. The V gene end was trimmed by 3 bases and the J gene end by 0 bases; junction bases not matched to a gene: 2. This CDR3 region has 15 residues. The CDR3 DNA is TGTGCCAGCAGCCAGACTAGCGGCAACCAAGAGACCCAGTACTTC. It codes for CASSQTSGNQETQYF.

This sequence joins TRBV10-3 and TRBJ2-1; 10 nucleotides agree with TRBD2. Germline trimming cut 8 bases from V and 6 bases from J; bases unmatched to any gene: 7. There are 14 residues in the CDR3. Germline values: CDR1 ENHRY, CDR2 SYGVKD. The CDR3 nucleotides read TGTGCCATCGAAGCGGGAGGGGATTCCAATGAGCAGTTCTTC. Protein: CAIEAGGDSNEQFF.

This clonotype was counted between two and nine times. The V and J genes are TRBV9 and TRBJ2-7; TRBD2 might be the D (5 bases). The CDR3 is made up of 12 amino acids. Germline CDR1 SGDLS, CDR2 YYNGEE. Between the trimmed V and J ends, which lost 5 bases and 3 bases, there was a span of 9 bases. The CDR3 bases are TGTGCCAGCAGTCGGGCGGGCTACGAGCAGTACTTC. Translating gives CASSRAGYEQYF.

This clonotype turned up a few times. This chain links TRBV20-1 with TRBJ2-7; the match to TRBD2 covers 11 bases. This CDR3 is 15 amino acids long. The V segment lost 0 bases and the J segment 6 bases; nucleotides outside the gene matches: 7. CDR1 and CDR2 (germline): DFQATT, SNEGSKA (reference sequence). CDR3: CSARDVDSGRGEQYF. CDR3 bases: TGCAGTGCTAGAGACGTGGATAGCGGGAGGGGCGAGCAGTACTTC.

This clonotype appeared a few times. This chain connects TRBV9 to TRBJ1-2; the D is unclear. This CDR3 spans 16 amino acids. Trimming cost V 0 bases and J 4 bases, with 16 bases left between them. CDR1 and CDR2 (germline): SGDLS, YYNGEE. The CDR3 region has the DNA TGTGCCAGCAGCGTAGCTTCTGGGCCAGGTTCCTATGGCTACACCTTC. Protein: CASSVASGPGSYGYTF.